This TCR beta chain appears in the sequencing data of a study of OX40 agonist ivuxolimab in advanced cancers. As for the study in general: The study gave patients intravenous ivuxolimab at 0.01 to 10 mg/kg every 2 weeks. In three patients, partial responses were observed, one with hepatocellular carcinoma and two with cutaneous melanoma. Points from the study as a whole: Clonal expansion among partial responders at 0.1-3.0 mg/kg ranked near the lowest.

Here immunoSEQ multiplex PCR was the method, and the copy in TCRdb shows in-frame clones only, minus some. The table has 25,000 to 35,000 clones, 88% seen once. Autoimmune disease history or systemic immunosuppression meant exclusion. V trimming: 4 bases; J trimming: 4 bases; junction bases outside the gene matches: 9. Germline V CDR1 and CDR2: SGDLS, YYNGEE. CDR3 length equals 16 residues. With respect to this clone: Its antigen is unidentified.

This TCR came from an adult with an advanced solid tumor such as melanoma, head and neck, liver or kidney cancer. The source material was CD4+ or CD8+ T cells sorted from blood, sampled in a trial of the OX40 agonist ivuxolimab. The chain is built from TRBV9 and TRBJ2-1, with 9 bases identical to TRBD2. CDR3 coding DNA: TGTGCCAGCAGCCCGAGAGCGGGAGGAACTTACAATGAGCAGTTCTTC. This gives the protein CASSPRAGGTYNEQFF.